These 20 T cell receptor beta chains came from one sample sequenced in a study of blood T cells in healthy people across ages (dated by TCRdb to between 2014 and 2016). The library was prepared using 5' RACE. Sequencing instrument: Illumina HiSeq 2500. A second PCR of roughly 7 to 12 cycles was performed with a sample-barcoded 5' primer and a J-beta primer mix. TCRdb passed the public sequencing reads through fastp at Q25 and MiXCR, retaining productive beta sequences. For every CDR3 protein sequence, its rows merge into one entry that carries the most common genes and DNA. The sample profile shows some 1.5 million distinct CDR3 sequences; under 30% of them were found once. The ten largest clones take up roughly 8.2% of the sample. The material sequenced was blood. These receptor sequences come from a woman in her 30s in good health.

J is TRBJ2-2 and V is TRBV2, with TRBD1 matching over 7 bases. The germline CDR1 and CDR2 sequences are SNHLY and FYNNEI. CDR3 size: 13 residues. V was clipped by 8 bases and J by 5 bases; unmatched bases: 5. The CDR3 loop is CASWAGGTGELFF. The CDR3 DNA reads TGTGCCAGCTGGGCAGGGGGTACCGGGGAGCTGTTTTTT.

In this sample, this clonotype turned up a few times. The chain employs TRBV7-2 and TRBJ2-2, with a possible D match to TRBD1 (6 bases). Germline lookup yields CDR1 SGHTA and CDR2 FQGNSA. The CDR3 is 15 amino acids. Trimming removed 4 bases from V and 6 bases from J, with 15 bases in between. CDR3 nucleotides: TGTGCCAGCAGCTGGCAACAGGGTATGGCCGGGGAGCTGTTTTTT. Translation: CASSWQQGMAGELFF.

The sample holds a few counts of this clonotype. This chain joins TRBV5-1 and TRBJ2-1; a weak D match, TRBD1 (6 bases). The J call may be wrong; the DNA end is better matched by TRBJ2-7. CDR1 is SGHRS and CDR2 is YFSETQ in the germline V gene. The CDR3 totals 15 residues. CDR3 bases: TGCGCCAGCAGCTGGACAGACGATTCCTACAATGAGCAGTACTTC. This encodes CASSWTDDSYNEQYF.

This clonotype was seen a few times. The genes are TRBV2 and TRBJ1-2; D is undetermined. Germline V lookup: CDR1 SNHLY, CDR2 FYNNEI. V gave up 8 bases and J gave up 5 bases, with 15 bases separating them. The CDR3 extends over 13 amino acids. CDR3 nucleotide sequence: TGTGCCAGCGGGAACGTAAATTTATATGGCTACACCTTC. The encoded protein is CASGNVNLYGYTF.

This clonotype showed up just a few times. The chain employs TRBV12-5 and TRBJ1-2, with a weak D call TRBD1 (6 bases). Trimming left V 1 base short and J 7 bases short, with 7 bases between. Germline values: CDR1 LGHNT, CDR2 FRNRAP. The CDR3 sequence is 12 residues long. DNA of the CDR3: TGTGCTAGTGGTTTGGGGGGGCTTGGCTACACCTTC. Its translation is CASGLGGLGYTF. Supplemented by reference TRBV12-5 and TRBJ1-2, the full variable domain reads DARVTQTPRHKVTEMGQEVTMRCQPILGHNTVFWYRQTMMQGLELLAYFRNRAPLDDSGMPKDRFSAEMPDATLATLKIQPSEPRDSAVYFCASGLGGLGYTFGSGTRLTVV.

This clonotype is a singleton in its sample. The CDR3 here is CASSRSRGNYNEQFF. CDR3 DNA sequence: TGTGCCAGCAGCAGATCCCGCGGGAACTACAATGAGCAGTTCTTC. The chain is built from TRBV2 and TRBJ2-1; D might be TRBD2 (6 bases). The V gene lost 6 bases and the J gene lost 3 bases, with 15 bases spanning the gap. This CDR3 has 15 residues. Per the germline V gene, CDR1 is SNHLY and CDR2 is FYNNEI. The complete variable domain, with remaining parts taken from reference TRBV2 and TRBJ2-1, reads EPEVTQTPSHQVTQMGQEVILRCVPISNHLYFYWYRQILGQKVEFLVSFYNNEISEKSEIFDDQFSVERPDGSNFTLKIRSTKLEDSAMYFCASSRSRGNYNEQFFGPGTRLTVL.

CDR3 residues: CASSEALLAGNEQFF. CDR3 sequence (DNA): TGTGCCAGCAGTGAAGCACTGCTAGCGGGGAATGAGCAGTTCTTC. The J gene is TRBJ2-1, the V gene TRBV2, with TRBD2 matching over 9 bases. The V segment lost 0 bases and the J segment 7 bases; nucleotides outside the gene matches: 4. The germline V gene encodes CDR1 SNHLY and CDR2 FYNNEI. This CDR3 is built from 15 residues. Supplemented by reference TRBV2 and TRBJ2-1, the full variable domain reads EPEVTQTPSHQVTQMGQEVILRCVPISNHLYFYWYRQILGQKVEFLVSFYNNEISEKSEIFDDQFSVERPDGSNFTLKIRSTKLEDSAMYFCASSEALLAGNEQFFGPGTRLTVL.

This clonotype was observed a few times. The V and J genes are TRBV10-3 and TRBJ2-5; 7 nucleotides align to TRBD2. J gave up 1 base and V 6 bases, and 2 bases lay outside the gene matches. Germline lookup yields CDR1 ENHRY and CDR2 SYGVKD. The CDR3 is 13 residues long. The CDR3 reads CAIRGGVQETQYF. In DNA form, the CDR3 reads TGTGCCATCAGGGGGGGGGTCCAAGAGACCCAGTACTTC.

The J gene is TRBJ2-7, the V gene TRBV30; 7 nucleotides align to TRBD2. Per germline, CDR1 GTSNPN and CDR2 SVGIG (reference sequence). This CDR3 region has 15 residues. Trimming took 0 bases from V and 11 from J; bases not matched to a gene: 16. The CDR3 bases are TGTGCCTGGAGTGTAAAGCCCGTCACGGGACTATTGGAGTACTTC. Protein: CAWSVKPVTGLLEYF.

The genes are TRBV20-1 and TRBJ2-5; 9 nucleotides agree with TRBD2. V gave up 7 bases and J gave up 2 bases; unmatched junction bases: 8. The CDR3 has 14 residues. From germline, CDR1 is DFQATT and CDR2 SNEGSKA (reference sequence). Written as DNA, the CDR3 is TGCAGTGGGAAGCGGGGGGATCCTCAAGAGACCCAGTACTTC. Translation gives CSGKRGDPQETQYF.

The rearrangement uses TRBV12-5 and TRBJ2-3, with 11 nucleotides matching TRBD2. V dropped 6 bases and J dropped 3; count of bases not matched to a gene: 8. Looked up from germline, CDR1 is LGHNT and CDR2 is FRNRAP. The CDR3 extends over 16 amino acids. The DNA of the CDR3 is TGTGCTAGTGGCTCAATCGGGACTAGCGGAACAGATACGCAGTATTTT. Its protein is CASGSIGTSGTDTQYF.

The V call is TRBV9, the J call TRBJ2-5, with 8 bases lining up with TRBD2. CDR1 SGDLS and CDR2 YYNGEE come from the germline V gene. The J segment lost 4 bases and the V segment lost 0 bases, leaving 5 bases of the junction unmatched. The CDR3 length is 15 residues. DNA of the CDR3: TGTGCCAGCAGCGTAGGTGTAGCGGGGTTAGAGACCCAGTACTTC. Amino acids: CASSVGVAGLETQYF. Full variable domain (rest looked up from reference TRBV9 and TRBJ2-5): DSGVTQTPKHLITATGQRVTLRCSPRSGDLSVYWYQQSLDQGLQFLIQYYNGEERAKGNILERFSAQQFPDLHSELNLSSLELGDSALYFCASSVGVAGLETQYFGPGTRLLVL.

This chain links TRBV18 with TRBJ2-5; possibly TRBD2 for D (6 bases). Trimming pared 2 bases from V and 4 bases from J, leaving 11 bases between. This CDR3 spans 14 amino acids. CDR1 is KGHSH, CDR2 LQKENI, per germline. The CDR3 DNA reads TGTGCCAGCTCACCAGGGGGGTACCGAGAGACCCAGTACTTC. It encodes CASSPGGYRETQYF.

A few counts support this clonotype. The chain recombines TRBV9 with TRBJ2-1, with TRBD2 matching 11 bases. CDR1 and CDR2 from the germline V gene are SGDLS and YYNGEE. Trimming removed 4 bases from V and 7 bases from J; junction bases left unmatched: 19. The CDR3 length is 19 residues. Here the CDR3 reads CASSPHAVRASGRLNEQFF. CDR3 sequence (DNA): TGTGCCAGCAGCCCTCACGCAGTCCGTGCTAGCGGGAGGTTGAATGAGCAGTTCTTC.

The table lists this clonotype with a few counts. This sequence joins TRBV7-2 and TRBJ2-3; D gene unclear. Germline CDR1 SGHTA, CDR2 FQGNSA. Trimming cost V 4 bases and J 1 base, with 15 bases left between them. The CDR3 covers 16 residues. The CDR3 here is CASSYLIAAGTDTQYF. As DNA, the CDR3 is TGTGCCAGCAGCTACCTCATCGCGGCTGGCACAGATACGCAGTATTTT.

The chain is built from TRBV11-2 and TRBJ2-1, with D possibly TRBD2 on 6 matching bases. V gave up 5 bases and J gave up 6 bases, with 14 bases separating them. CDR1 and CDR2 from the germline V gene are SGHAT and FQNNGV. The CDR3 contains 14 residues. CDR3 in DNA: TGTGCCAGCAGCGCCAGTAGGGGACTCAATGAGCAGTTCTTC. This translates into CASSASRGLNEQFF.

This chain joins TRBV7-9 and TRBJ2-1; the match to TRBD2 covers 12 bases. CDR1 and CDR2 (germline): SEHNR, FQNEAQ (reference sequence). The CDR3 has 16 amino acids. The V gene end was trimmed by 3 bases and the J gene end by 8 bases; junction bases not matched to a gene: 8. The CDR3 DNA is TGTGCCAGCAGCTTCGGACTAGCGGGGATGTGGGATGAGCAGTTCTTC. The encoded protein is CASSFGLAGMWDEQFF. The full variable domain, rest sourced from reference TRBV7-9 and TRBJ2-1, is DTGVSQNPRHKITKRGQNVTFRCDPISEHNRLYWYRQTLGQGPEFLTYFQNEAQLEKSRLLSDRFSAERPKGSFSTLEIQRTEQGDSAMYLCASSFGLAGMWDEQFFGPGTRLTVL.

The V call is TRBV20-1, the J call TRBJ2-1, with TRBD2 matching over 11 bases. The CDR3 has 11 amino acids. Germline CDR1 and CDR2: DFQATT and SNEGSKA (reference sequence). CDR3 residues: CRTSGSGEQFF. In DNA form, the CDR3 reads TGCAGAACTAGCGGGAGTGGTGAGCAGTTCTTC.

V usage is TRBV6-1 and J usage is TRBJ2-4; 10 bases are shared with TRBD1. After removal of 6 bases from V and 13 bases from J, the junction contained 15 bases not matched to a gene. Germline values: CDR1 MNHNS, CDR2 SASEGT. The CDR3 contains 15 residues. The CDR3 region is CASRRQGASYNEQYF. The CDR3, as DNA: TGTGCCAGCAGGAGACAGGGGGCCTCCTACAATGAGCAGTACTTC.

The CDR3 DNA reads TGCGCCAGCAGCTTGGAGGGACTAGCGGGAGGAACAGATACGCAGTATTTT. Translation gives CASSLEGLAGGTDTQYF. The chain links TRBV5-1 to TRBJ2-3, with TRBD2 matching 15 bases. Germline-derived CDR1 and CDR2 are SGHRS and YFSETQ. The CDR3 runs to 17 residues. With 0 bases clipped from V and 3 bases from J, the junction kept 2 bases outside the gene matches.